This is a list of T cell receptor beta chains from one sample in a study of early T cells in non-severe SARS-CoV-2 infection. TCRdb used MiXCR to reprocess the 5' RACE reads, holding one entry per CDR3 protein. Of roughly 93,000 distinct CDR3 sequences in the sample, about 11% were seen once. The specimen was whole blood. These receptors all stem from an adult who was a healthcare worker with PCR-confirmed SARS-CoV-2 infection or an uninfected control (not recorded which). Both conserved end residues are part of each CDR3. The D gene is left open where the match is weak. Clone size, where shown, is once, few, many, or a class for clones that have expanded.

TRBJ2-1 | NA | many | TRBV28 | TGTGCCAGCAGTTTCGGCAGAGACAATGAGCAGTTCTTC | CASSFGRDNEQFF
TRBJ1-5 | TRBD1 | NA | TRBV6-5 | TGTGCCAGCAGGACAGGGTGGGATCAGCCCCAGCATTTT | CASRTGWDQPQHF
TRBJ1-2 | TRBD1 | NA | TRBV7-9 | TGTGCCAGCAGCTTAGCAGGGGGCGAATATGGCTACACCTTC | CASSLAGGEYGYTF
TRBJ2-2 | NA | many | TRBV6-1 | TGTGCCAGCAAAACCTCGGGATTGTTGGATACCGGGGAGCTGTTTTTT | CASKTSGLLDTGELFF
TRBJ1-1 | NA | NA | TRBV7-3 | TGTGCCAGCAGCTTACCGTTGCCGATGAGCACTGAAGCTTTCTTT | CASSLPLPMSTEAFF
TRBJ1-2 | NA | NA | TRBV30 | TGTGCCTGGAATGTCGCTAGACAGGACTATGGCTACACCTTC | CAWNVARQDYGYTF
TRBJ2-7 | NA | few | TRBV7-9 | TGTGCCAGCAGCATAAGGACAGGGAGGGACGAGCAGTACTTC | CASSIRTGRDEQYF
TRBJ1-2 | NA | many | TRBV5-1 | TGCGCCAGCAGCTTGGGGACAGCTAACTATGGCTACACCTTC | CASSLGTANYGYTF
TRBJ1-5 | NA | many | TRBV19 | TGTGCCAGTAGTATGGAGCGGGGCGCGGATCAGCCCCAGCATTTT | CASSMERGADQPQHF
TRBJ2-7 | NA | few | TRBV6-5 | TGTGCCAGCAGCCCCCAGGGTGGAGGGCGCGAGCAGTACTTC | CASSPQGGGREQYF
TRBJ1-4 | NA | NA | TRBV6-6 | TGTGCCAGCAGAGCTACGACAGTTGAAGTTGCAACTAATGAAAAACTGTTTTTT | CASRATTVEVATNEKLFF
TRBJ2-7 | NA | NA | TRBV10-3 | TGTGCCATCAGTGAGTCCATCGGGAACGCCCCCGAGCAGTACTTC | CAISESIGNAPEQYF
TRBJ2-1 | TRBD1 | few | TRBV27 | TGTGCCAGCAGTTTATTCGACAGGGTCCATGAGCAGTTCTTC | CASSLFDRVHEQFF
TRBJ1-2 | TRBD1 | NA | TRBV20-1 | TGCAGTGCCCAAGTGGCAGGGGGAACGTATGGCTACACCTTC | CSAQVAGGTYGYTF
TRBJ2-4 | TRBD1 | NA | TRBV20-1 | TGCAGTGCTAGGGAATTTGGACAGGGAATGGGCAAAAACATTCAGTACTTC | CSAREFGQGMGKNIQYF
TRBJ2-7 | NA | few | TRBV27 | TGTGCCAGCAGTGCTGACTTTAACTACGAGCAGTACTTC | CASSADFNYEQYF
TRBJ2-7 | TRBD2 | NA | TRBV20-1 | TGCAGTGCTAGAGATCAAGCGGGAGCCTACGAGCAGTACTTC | CSARDQAGAYEQYF
TRBJ2-7 | NA | many | TRBV28 | TGTGCCAGCAGTTTTTCCCAGGGTAACCACGAGCAGTACTTC | CASSFSQGNHEQYF
TRBJ1-6 | NA | many | TRBV13 | TGTGCCAGCAGGCGGGAGGGTCGGCTTAATTCACCCCTCCACTTT | CASRREGRLNSPLHF
TRBJ2-2 | NA | many | TRBV5-4 | TGTGCCAGCAGCCCACAGGGCACCGGGGAGCTGTTTTTT | CASSPQGTGELFF
TRBJ1-1 | NA | many | TRBV10-3 | TGTGCCATCAGTGAGTCAAACACTGAAGCTTTCTTT | CAISESNTEAFF
TRBJ1-5 | TRBD1 | NA | TRBV28 | TGTGCCAGCAGTTTAGCCAGGGGGGATCGTAGCAATCAGCCCCAGCATTTT | CASSLARGDRSNQPQHF
TRBJ2-7 | TRBD1 | many | TRBV20-1 | TGCAGTGCTTCAGACAGGGGGCCTCACGAGCAGTACTTC | CSASDRGPHEQYF
TRBJ2-5 | NA | many | TRBV29-1 | TGCAGCGTTACAAGGATGTTGGGAATAGAGACCCAGTACTTC | CSVTRMLGIETQYF
TRBJ1-5 | NA | few | TRBV19 | TGTGCCAGTAGTATTCTAGTGAGTTATAGCAATCAGCCCCAGCATTTT | CASSILVSYSNQPQHF
TRBJ2-3 | NA | few | TRBV7-2 | TGTGCCAGCCAGCTTAGAAGGGCAGATACGCAGTATTTT | CASQLRRADTQYF
TRBJ2-1 | NA | many | TRBV4-1 | TGCGCCAGCAGCCAAGTTCCGCACAATGAGCAGTTCTTC | CASSQVPHNEQFF
TRBJ2-4 | NA | many | TRBV5-1 | TGCGCCAGCAGCTTCAGCGGGACAGACATTCAGTACTTC | CASSFSGTDIQYF
TRBJ2-2 | TRBD1 | NA | TRBV7-3 | TGTGCCAGCAGCCGCCTGAAGGGGGCGCCCAACACCGGGGAGCTGTTTTTT | CASSRLKGAPNTGELFF
TRBJ2-7 | TRBD2 | few | TRBV29-1 | TGCAGCGTTTCTGGACTAGCGGGAGTTAGAAAGCAGTACTTC | CSVSGLAGVRKQYF
TRBJ2-3 | NA | few | TRBV20-1 | TGCAGTGCTAGAGTACCCGGGATTTCGGCAGGGTGGGGAGATACGCAGTATTTT | CSARVPGISAGWGDTQYF
TRBJ1-1 | TRBD1 | few | TRBV24-1 | TGTGCCACCAGTGATACCAGGGGGATGAACACTGAAGCTTTCTTT | CATSDTRGMNTEAFF
TRBJ2-1 | NA | many | TRBV5-1 | TGCGCCAGCAGGGACGCAAACTCCTACAATGAGCAGTTCTTC | CASRDANSYNEQFF
TRBJ1-1 | NA | NA | TRBV7-2 | TGTGCCAGCAGCTTAAATGGGCAGGGAGGCACTGAAGCTTTCTTT | CASSLNGQGGTEAFF
TRBJ2-1 | TRBD2 | few | TRBV28 | TGTGCCAGCAGTCCTCTGTGGCTAGCGGGAGCCAATGAGCAGTTCTTC | CASSPLWLAGANEQFF
TRBJ2-7 | NA | many | TRBV7-2 | TGTGCCAGCAGCTCCGACAGCAATCGCTACGAGCAGTACTTC | CASSSDSNRYEQYF
TRBJ1-6 | NA | few | TRBV3-1 | TGTGCCAGCAGCCAAGAAGAGGCCGGGACCACTACACCCCTCCACTTT | CASSQEEAGTTTPLHF
TRBJ2-3 | NA | NA | TRBV3-1 | TGTGCCAGCAGCCCAGCTATGTTGGATACGCAGTATTTT | CASSPAMLDTQYF
TRBJ2-6 | TRBD2 | NA | TRBV7-9 | TGTGCCAGCAGCTTAGTTAGTTGGACTAGCGGGTCTGGGGCCAACGTCCTGACTTTC | CASSLVSWTSGSGANVLTF
TRBJ2-5 | NA | NA | TRBV6-1 | TGTGCCAGCAACGACCCGTCTCTAGCGCGTCAAGAGACCCAGTACTTC | CASNDPSLARQETQYF
TRBJ2-1 | NA | NA | TRBV28 | TGTGCCAGCAGTTTTCTTGTCGAGGAGCAGTTCTTC | CASSFLVEEQFF
TRBJ1-2 | NA | many | TRBV7-2 | TGTGCCAGCAGCTTAGTAAATTCATATGGCTACACCTTC | CASSLVNSYGYTF
TRBJ1-2 | NA | many | TRBV27 | TGTGCCAGCAGTTTGCAAACAGGGCACGGGGATGGCTACACCTTC | CASSLQTGHGDGYTF
TRBJ1-6 | NA | many | TRBV7-8 | TGTGCCAGCAGCTTAGAAACGGGTTTGAGTTCACCCCTCCACTTT | CASSLETGLSSPLHF
TRBJ2-3 | TRBD2 | few | TRBV7-2 | TGTGCCAGCAGCTTGGGACTACCTAGGGATACGCAGTATTTT | CASSLGLPRDTQYF
TRBJ2-1 | TRBD2 | few | TRBV11-3 | TGTGCCAGCAGCTTAGTAAGCGGGAGGGCCGATGAGCAGTTCTTC | CASSLVSGRADEQFF